Below, 32 T cell receptor beta chains from the same sample are listed, as sequenced in a study of vaccination effects on CD4 cells after COVID-19. Antigen-specific CD4+ T cells expanded by the ViraFEST assay with viral peptide pools were then sequenced. Culture lasted 10 days before CD4+ T cell isolation. The person's infection with SARS-CoV-2, confirmed by PCR, took place between March and December 2020. These receptors' targets are unknown. Libraries were prepared by immunoSEQ multiplex PCR; TCRdb keeps only in-frame clonotypes and omits some of them. The sample lists 20,000 to 25,000 clones, about 81% occurring once. The source material was CD4+ T cells from PBMCs cultured with a peptide pool, sampled before COVID-19 vaccination. These receptor sequences come from a human donor who had a prior SARS-CoV-2 infection.

V and J are TRBV30 and TRBJ1-2; tentative D call: TRBD1 (5 bases). Germline V gene sequence: CDR1 GTSNPN, CDR2 SVGIG (reference sequence). This CDR3 is built from 16 residues. Trimming left V 2 bases short and J 3 bases short, with 19 bases between. The CDR3 DNA reads TGTGCCTGGAGTCCGACTGGGGGGATAATCGACTATGGCTACACCTTC. Protein product: CAWSPTGGIIDYGYTF.

The chain carries TRBV5-1 and TRBJ2-2; tentatively, D is TRBD2 (7 bases). CDR3 length equals 13 residues. V lost 2 bases to trimming and J lost 9 bases, with 11 bases between them. CDR1 is SGHRS, CDR2 YFSETQ, per germline. The CDR3 sequence is CASSFGGPRELFF. In nucleotides, the CDR3 is TGCGCCAGCAGCTTCGGGGGGCCCCGGGAGCTGTTTTTT.

V usage is TRBV14 and J usage is TRBJ2-1; 10 nucleotides line up with TRBD2. Germline CDR1 SGHDN, CDR2 FVKESK. The CDR3 is made up of 17 amino acids. V shed 3 bases, J shed 2 bases, and the junction held 7 bases outside the gene matches. CDR3 in amino acids: CASSQRPGLAPYNEQFF. The CDR3 DNA follows: TGTGCCAGCAGCCAGCGCCCGGGACTAGCGCCCTACAATGAGCAGTTCTTC.

The V gene is TRBV7-2, the J gene TRBJ2-1; TRBD1 matches at 7 bases. Per germline, CDR1 SGHTA and CDR2 FQGNSA. This CDR3 is built from 15 residues. V trimming: 4 bases; J trimming: 0 bases; junction bases outside the gene matches: 3. CDR3 amino acids: CASSSTGDSYNEQFF. The CDR3 nucleotides are TGTGCCAGCAGCTCTACAGGGGACTCCTACAATGAGCAGTTCTTC.

The chain has TRBV2 and TRBJ1-6, with 7 bases that match TRBD1. The CDR3 has 13 amino acids. CDR1 and CDR2 (germline): SNHLY, FYNNEI. With 7 bases clipped from V and 4 bases from J, the junction kept 1 base outside the gene matches. The CDR3 region is CASMGQYNSPLHF. The CDR3 DNA is TGTGCCAGCATGGGACAGTATAATTCACCCCTCCACTTT.

The chain carries TRBV12-3 or TRBV12-4 and TRBJ2-3; D gene unclear. The CDR3 is 13 residues long. Trimming pared 5 bases from V and 6 bases from J, leaving 12 bases between. CDR3 coding DNA: TGTGCCAGCAGTCTTAGTCCCAGGGATACGCAGTATTTT. Translating it yields CASSLSPRDTQYF.

This clone was recorded only once. The CDR3 loop is CASRSTGISYNEQFF. CDR3 coding DNA: TGTGCCAGCAGGTCAACAGGGATTTCCTACAATGAGCAGTTCTTC. The chain combines TRBV7-9 with TRBJ2-1, with D possibly TRBD1 on 6 matching bases. Germline CDR1 reads SEHNR; CDR2 reads FQNEAQ (reference sequence). Deletions cut 6 bases from V and 1 base from J, with 13 bases between. This CDR3 contains 15 residues.

The rearrangement links TRBV7-8 to TRBJ1-6, with D uncertain. CDR1 and CDR2 (germline): SGHVS, FQNEAQ. The CDR3 totals 14 residues. V lost 6 bases, J lost 7 bases, and 13 bases lay in between. The CDR3 bases are TGTGCCAGCAGGCTCCCTACGGGGAATTCACCCCTCCACTTT. It codes for CASRLPTGNSPLHF.

The rearrangement joins TRBV20-1 to TRBJ1-5; D unresolved. The germline V gene encodes CDR1 DFQATT and CDR2 SNEGSKA (reference sequence). The CDR3 loop spans 13 amino acids. V gave up 3 bases and J gave up 4 bases, with 10 bases separating them. CDR3 loop: CSASIEANQPQHF. For the CDR3, the DNA is TGCAGTGCTAGTATTGAAGCTAATCAGCCCCAGCATTTT.

CDR3 in DNA: TGTGCCAGCAGCTTAGGTATAGCGGGGGGCCCCCAAGAGACCCAGTACTTC. Translating it yields CASSLGIAGGPQETQYF. V and J are TRBV7-2 and TRBJ2-5; 10 positions agree with TRBD2. This CDR3 is 17 amino acids long. The J segment lost 1 base and the V segment lost 1 base, leaving 6 bases of the junction unmatched. Looked up from germline, CDR1 is SGHTA and CDR2 is FQGNSA.

The chain recombines TRBV5-1 with TRBJ2-7; 8 bases match TRBD1. CDR3 length: 15 amino acids. V shed 2 bases and J 0 bases; nucleotides not matched to a gene: 4. CDR1 is SGHRS and CDR2 is YFSETQ in the germline V gene. The CDR3 loop is CASSFQGQGSYEQYF. CDR3 bases: TGCGCCAGCAGCTTTCAAGGACAGGGCTCCTACGAGCAGTACTTC.

The V gene is TRBV6-1, the J gene TRBJ2-7; D unclear. V was cut by 2 bases and J by 4 bases, with 18 bases left in between. The CDR3 runs 16 residues. Germline loops: CDR1 MNHNS, CDR2 SASEGT. For the CDR3, the DNA is TGTGCCAGCAGTGAATGGCTTGAACACGAGAGGTACGAGCAGTACTTC. Translation gives CASSEWLEHERYEQYF.

The J gene is TRBJ1-5, the V gene TRBV25-1; D remains ambiguous. V was pared by 2 bases and J by 6 bases, with 8 bases between. Germline assignment: CDR1 MGHDK and CDR2 SYGVNS. CDR3 length: 13 amino acids. Written as DNA, the CDR3 is TGTGCCAGCAGTGAACGCTTTGGTCAGCCCCAGCATTTT. It translates to CASSERFGQPQHF.

The CDR3 protein is CASSGYSSGANVLTF. CDR3 DNA: TGTGCCAGCAGTGGCTACAGCTCTGGGGCCAACGTCCTGACTTTC. This chain joins TRBV25-1 and TRBJ2-6; D gene uncertain. Looked up from germline, CDR1 is MGHDK and CDR2 is SYGVNS. V gave up 4 bases and J gave up 0 bases, with 7 bases separating them. This CDR3 contains 15 residues.

The chain joins TRBV24-1 to TRBJ2-7; tentatively, D is TRBD1 (6 bases). Germline lookup yields CDR1 KGHDR and CDR2 SFDVKD. The length of the CDR3 is 15 residues. Trimming removed 4 bases from V and 2 bases from J, with 14 bases in between. The CDR3 here is CATSDPGTRPYEQYF. The CDR3, as DNA: TGTGCCACCAGTGACCCCGGGACACGACCCTACGAGCAGTACTTC.

The rearrangement joins TRBV14 to TRBJ2-7, with 8 bases aligning to TRBD1. Germline values: CDR1 SGHDN, CDR2 FVKESK. V lost 6 bases and J lost 4; bases outside the gene matches: 11. The CDR3 has 15 residues. The CDR3 spells CASSDLTGDRYEQYF. The CDR3 DNA sequence: TGTGCCAGCAGTGATTTGACAGGGGATCGATACGAGCAGTACTTC.

This chain joins TRBV6-5 and TRBJ2-7; a possible D gene is TRBD2 (7 bases). The CDR3 is made up of 14 amino acids. V was trimmed by 7 bases and J by 2 bases, leaving 15 bases between them. Germline V lookup: CDR1 MNHEY, CDR2 SVGAGI. The CDR3 loop is CASTRGGVTYEQYF. The CDR3 DNA reads TGTGCCAGCACCCGAGGGGGGGTGACCTACGAGCAGTACTTC.

The table lists this clone with a few counts. The chain has TRBV6-2 or TRBV6-3 and TRBJ1-4; D gene ambiguous. This CDR3 is 14 amino acids long. Trimming pared 2 bases from V and 5 bases from J, leaving 9 bases between. Germline V gives CDR1 MNHEY, CDR2 SVGEGT. Here the CDR3 DNA reads TGTGCCAGCAGTTACGAGGTCCGGAATGAAAAACTGTTTTTT. This gives the protein CASSYEVRNEKLFF.

V usage is TRBV6-5 and J usage is TRBJ2-5; D not resolved. The CDR3 consists of 13 residues. The V end was cut by 9 bases, the J end by 2 bases, with 13 bases between. Germline V gives CDR1 MNHEY, CDR2 SVGAGI. The CDR3 DNA is TGTGCCAGTAGAAGGGTCCCTCAAGAGACCCAGTACTTC. Translated, it gives CASRRVPQETQYF.

The chain has TRBV7-9 and TRBJ2-7; 8 bases are shared with TRBD2. Germline V gene lookup returns CDR1 SEHNR and CDR2 FQNEAQ (reference sequence). The CDR3 runs to 19 residues. V trimming: 4 bases; J trimming: 3 bases; junction bases outside the gene matches: 20. CDR3 DNA sequence: TGTGCCAGCAGCTACCCAGGTGCCGGGGGGGCCTCCTCGATCTACGAGCAGTACTTC. Translating it yields CASSYPGAGGASSIYEQYF.

The J gene is TRBJ2-3, the V gene TRBV4-2; tentatively, D is TRBD1 (7 bases). CDR1 is LGHNA, CDR2 YNFKEQ, per germline. The CDR3 runs 17 residues. The V and J ends lost 1 base and 7 bases respectively, with 21 bases between them. Here the CDR3 DNA reads TGTGCCAGCAGCCAAGGGCCGGACAGGCGGGGATCGAATACGCAGTATTTT. Protein sequence: CASSQGPDRRGSNTQYF.

The sample holds a few counts of this clone. The chain's CDR3 is CASSLGNSYEQYF. The CDR3 nucleotides are TGTGCCAGCAGCTTAGGTAACTCCTACGAGCAGTACTTC. V usage is TRBV7-2 and J usage is TRBJ2-7; unclear D gene. Between the trimmed V and J ends, which lost 1 base and 0 bases, there was a span of 4 bases. The CDR3 runs to 13 residues. Germline V gene sequence: CDR1 SGHTA, CDR2 FQGNSA. Filled out from reference TRBV7-2 and TRBJ2-7, the complete variable domain reads GAGVSQSPSNKVTEKGKDVELRCDPISGHTALYWYRQSLGQGLEFLIYFQGNSAPDKSGLPSDRFSAERTGGSVSTLTIQRTQQEDSAVYLCASSLGNSYEQYFGPGTRLTVT.

A few counts support this clone. V is TRBV3-1 (or the pseudogene TRBV3-2) and J is TRBJ2-1, with unresolved D. Trimming took off 1 base at V and 9 bases at J, with 4 bases between the two ends. The CDR3 extends over 11 amino acids. Germline V CDR1 and CDR2: LGHDT, YNNKEL (reference sequence). The CDR3 region is CASSQGVEQFF. CDR3 in DNA: TGTGCCAGCAGCCAAGGGGTTGAGCAGTTCTTC.

The gene calls are TRBV5-1 and TRBJ2-2, with unresolved D. The germline V and J ends were trimmed by 0 bases and 6 bases, with 9 bases remaining between them. From germline, CDR1 is SGHRS and CDR2 YFSETQ. The CDR3 totals 14 residues. CDR3 in DNA: TGCGCCAGCAGCTTGGGGATCAACTCCGGGGAGCTGTTTTTT. Protein product: CASSLGINSGELFF.

A single count supports this clone. The gene calls are TRBV11-3 and TRBJ2-5; 7 nucleotides match TRBD2. Germline CDR1 is SGHNT and CDR2 is YENEEA. The CDR3 has 14 amino acids. Trimming at V came to 5 bases and at J to 5 bases, leaving 8 bases not matched to a gene. CDR3 coding DNA: TGTGCCAGCAGCCCCCTTCGGCGGGGGGAGACCCAGTACTTC. This encodes CASSPLRRGETQYF. Looking up the rest from reference TRBV11-3 and TRBJ2-5 gives the full variable domain: EAGVVQSPRYKIIEKKQPVAFWCNPISGHNTLYWYLQNLGQGPELLIRYENEEAVDDSQLPKDRFSAERLKGVDSTLKIQPAELGDSAVYLCASSPLRRGETQYFGPGTRLLVL.

This chain connects TRBV18 to TRBJ1-5; TRBD1 might be the D (6 bases). The CDR3 is 15 residues long. Germline V gives CDR1 KGHSH, CDR2 LQKENI. V lost 1 base and J 6 bases, leaving 13 bases between the germline ends. In nucleotides, the CDR3 is TGTGCCAGCTCACCACAGTCCGGGGGCGGTCAGCCCCAGCATTTT. Its translation is CASSPQSGGGQPQHF.

This clone was recorded once. V is TRBV5-4 and J is TRBJ2-7, with TRBD2 matching over 9 bases. J was trimmed by 4 bases and V by 2 bases; bases with no gene match: 4. Germline CDR1 and CDR2: SGHNT and YYREEE (reference sequence). This CDR3 has 14 residues. The CDR3: CASSFNSGGYEQYF. The CDR3 DNA reads as TGTGCCAGCAGCTTTAATAGCGGGGGATACGAGCAGTACTTC. Combining the CDR3 with reference TRBV5-4 and TRBJ2-7 gives the whole variable domain ETGVTQSPTHLIKTRGQQVTLRCSSQSGHNTVSWYQQALGQGPQFIFQYYREEENGRGNFPPRFSGLQFPNYSSELNVNALELDDSALYLCASSFNSGGYEQYFGPGTRLTVT.

The chain employs TRBV12-3 or TRBV12-4 and TRBJ2-1; the D gene is possibly TRBD2 (5 bases). This CDR3 region has 13 residues. The V gene lost 7 bases and the J gene lost 5 bases, with 12 bases spanning the gap. The CDR3 loop is CASTPGTNNEQFF. The CDR3 region has the DNA TGTGCCAGCACCCCGGGAACCAACAATGAGCAGTTCTTC.

The chain is built from TRBV5-4 and TRBJ2-4, with 7 bases identical to TRBD1. The CDR3 consists of 15 residues. The germline V gene encodes CDR1 SGHNT and CDR2 YYREEE (reference sequence). V lost 3 bases and J lost 0; bases outside the gene matches: 3. The CDR3, as DNA: TGTGCCAGCAGCTCCAGGGGGAGAGCCAAAAACATTCAGTACTTC. Translating it yields CASSSRGRAKNIQYF.

This clone was seen a handful of times. The CDR3 DNA reads TGTGCCAGCAGCGTAGCGTACAGGGGTAGCACAGATACGCAGTATTTT. It translates to CASSVAYRGSTDTQYF. The chain combines TRBV4-2 with TRBJ2-3; 7 bases are a match to TRBD1. The CDR3 totals 16 residues. Germline CDR1 and CDR2: LGHNA and YNFKEQ. Unmatched junction bases numbered 8, after V lost 5 bases and J lost 0 bases.

This rearrangement joins TRBV7-3 to TRBJ2-1; 7 bases align to TRBD2. Germline values: CDR1 SGHTA, CDR2 FQGTGA. V lost 5 bases to trimming and J lost 4 bases; unmatched junction nucleotides: 8. The CDR3 loop spans 15 amino acids. The CDR3 here is CASSEGLRGYNEQFF. CDR3 coding DNA: TGTGCCAGCAGCGAGGGACTACGGGGTTACAATGAGCAGTTCTTC.

This sequence joins TRBV5-5 and TRBJ1-1; TRBD1 agrees at 7 bases. The V and J ends lost 3 bases and 10 bases, in that order; junction bases with no gene match: 15. CDR1 is SGHKS, CDR2 YYEKEE, per germline (reference sequence). This CDR3 contains 15 residues. This CDR3 is CASSSQGGAGYAAFF. The CDR3 region has the DNA TGTGCCAGCAGCTCTCAGGGGGGCGCAGGTTATGCAGCTTTCTTT.